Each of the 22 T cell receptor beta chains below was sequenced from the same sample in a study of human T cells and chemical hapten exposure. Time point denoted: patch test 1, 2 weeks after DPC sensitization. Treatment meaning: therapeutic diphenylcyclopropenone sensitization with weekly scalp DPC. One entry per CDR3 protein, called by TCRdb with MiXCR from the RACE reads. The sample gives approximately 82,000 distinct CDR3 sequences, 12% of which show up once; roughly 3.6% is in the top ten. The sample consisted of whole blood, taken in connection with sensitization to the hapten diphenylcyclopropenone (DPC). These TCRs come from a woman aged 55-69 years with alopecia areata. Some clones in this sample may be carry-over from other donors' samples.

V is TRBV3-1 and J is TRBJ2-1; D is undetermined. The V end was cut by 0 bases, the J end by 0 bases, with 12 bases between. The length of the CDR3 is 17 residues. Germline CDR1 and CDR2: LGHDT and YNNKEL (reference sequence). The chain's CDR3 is CASSQEGSSFSYNEQFF. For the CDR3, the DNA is TGTGCCAGCAGCCAAGAGGGTAGCAGCTTCTCCTACAATGAGCAGTTCTTC.

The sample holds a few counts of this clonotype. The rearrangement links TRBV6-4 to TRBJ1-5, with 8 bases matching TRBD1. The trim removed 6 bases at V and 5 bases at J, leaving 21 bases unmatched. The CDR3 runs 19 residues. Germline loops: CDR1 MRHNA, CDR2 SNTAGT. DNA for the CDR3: TGTGCCAGCAGAAATCGGGGACAGGAGTGTAGGGTTTCTGATCAGCCCCAGCATTTT. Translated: CASRNRGQECRVSDQPQHF.

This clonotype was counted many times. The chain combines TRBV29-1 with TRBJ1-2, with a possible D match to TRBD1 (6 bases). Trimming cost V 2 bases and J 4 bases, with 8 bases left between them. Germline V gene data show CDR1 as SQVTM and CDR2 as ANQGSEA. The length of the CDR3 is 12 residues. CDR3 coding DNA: TGCAGCGTTGAAACAGGGACCTATGGCTACACCTTC. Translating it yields CSVETGTYGYTF.

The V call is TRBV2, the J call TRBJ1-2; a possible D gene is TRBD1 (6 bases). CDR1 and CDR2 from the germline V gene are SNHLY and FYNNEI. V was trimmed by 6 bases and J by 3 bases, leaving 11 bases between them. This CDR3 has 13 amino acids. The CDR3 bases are TGTGCCAGCAGGGTAGGGGGTTACTATGGCTACACCTTC. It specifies CASRVGGYYGYTF.

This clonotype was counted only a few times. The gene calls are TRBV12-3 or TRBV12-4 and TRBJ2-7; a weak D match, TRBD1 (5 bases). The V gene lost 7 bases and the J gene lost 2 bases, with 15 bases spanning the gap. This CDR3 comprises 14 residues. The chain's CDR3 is CASKSAGLTYEQYF. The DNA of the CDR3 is TGTGCCAGCAAGTCGGCAGGGCTTACCTACGAGCAGTACTTC.

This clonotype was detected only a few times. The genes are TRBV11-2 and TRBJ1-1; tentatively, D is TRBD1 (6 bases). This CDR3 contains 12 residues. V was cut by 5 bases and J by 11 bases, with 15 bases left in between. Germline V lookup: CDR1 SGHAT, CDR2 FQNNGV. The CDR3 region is CASSQSQGRAFF. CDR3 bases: TGTGCCAGCAGCCAAAGCCAGGGGCGGGCTTTCTTT.

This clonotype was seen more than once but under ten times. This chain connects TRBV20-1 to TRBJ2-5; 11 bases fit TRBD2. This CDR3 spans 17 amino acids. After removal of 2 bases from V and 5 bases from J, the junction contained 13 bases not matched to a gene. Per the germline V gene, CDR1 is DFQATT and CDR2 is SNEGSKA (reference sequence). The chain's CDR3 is CSARHPIAGGMQETQYF. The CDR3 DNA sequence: TGCAGTGCTAGACACCCAATAGCGGGGGGGATGCAGGAGACCCAGTACTTC.

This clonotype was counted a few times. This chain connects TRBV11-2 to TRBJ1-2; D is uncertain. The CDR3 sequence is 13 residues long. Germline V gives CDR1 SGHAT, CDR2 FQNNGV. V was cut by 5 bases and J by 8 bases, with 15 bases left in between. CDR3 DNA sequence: TGTGCCAGCAGCGAATTCGACCTTGTCGGCTACACCTTC. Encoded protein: CASSEFDLVGYTF. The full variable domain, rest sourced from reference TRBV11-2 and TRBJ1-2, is EAGVAQSPRYKIIEKRQSVAFWCNPISGHATLYWYQQILGQGPKLLIQFQNNGVVDDSQLPKDRFSAERLKGVDSTLKIQPAKLEDSAVYLCASSEFDLVGYTFGSGTRLTVV.

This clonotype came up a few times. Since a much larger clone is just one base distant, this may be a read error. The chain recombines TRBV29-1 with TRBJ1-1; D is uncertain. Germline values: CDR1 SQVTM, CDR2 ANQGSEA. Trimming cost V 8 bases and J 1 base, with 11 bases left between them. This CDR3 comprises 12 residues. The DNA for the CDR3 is TGCAGCCCCGTCCAACAGAACACTGAAGCTTTCTTT. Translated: CSPVQQNTEAFF. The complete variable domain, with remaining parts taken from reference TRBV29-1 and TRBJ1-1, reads SAVISQKPSRDICQRGTSLTIQCQVDSQVTMMFWYRQQPGQSLTLIATANQGSEATYESGFVIDKFPISRPNLTFSTLTVSNMSPEDSSIYLCSPVQQNTEAFFGQGTRLTVV.

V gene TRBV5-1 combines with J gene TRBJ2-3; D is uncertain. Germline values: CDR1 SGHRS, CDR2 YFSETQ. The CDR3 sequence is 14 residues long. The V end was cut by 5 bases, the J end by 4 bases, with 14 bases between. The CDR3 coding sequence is TGCGCCAGCAGGACGGGTCATGGGGCAGATACGCAGTATTTT. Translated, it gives CASRTGHGADTQYF. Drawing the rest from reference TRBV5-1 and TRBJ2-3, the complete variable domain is KAGVTQTPRYLIKTRGQQVTLSCSPISGHRSVSWYQQTPGQGLQFLFEYFSETQRNKGNFPGRFSGRQFSNSRSEMNVSTLELGDSALYLCASRTGHGADTQYFGPGTRLTVL.

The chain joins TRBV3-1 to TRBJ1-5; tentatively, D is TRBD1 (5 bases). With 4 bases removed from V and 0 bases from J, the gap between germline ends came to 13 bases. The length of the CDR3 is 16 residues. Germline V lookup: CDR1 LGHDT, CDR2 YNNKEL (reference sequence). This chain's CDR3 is CASSPGGRYSNQPQHF. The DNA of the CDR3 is TGTGCCAGCAGCCCGGGGGGACGTTATAGCAATCAGCCCCAGCATTTT.

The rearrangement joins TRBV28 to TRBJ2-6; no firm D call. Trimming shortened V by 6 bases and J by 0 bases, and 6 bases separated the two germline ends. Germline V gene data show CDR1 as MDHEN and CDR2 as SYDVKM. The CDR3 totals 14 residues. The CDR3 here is CASRWDSGANVLTF. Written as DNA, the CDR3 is TGTGCCAGCAGGTGGGACTCTGGGGCCAACGTCCTGACTTTC.

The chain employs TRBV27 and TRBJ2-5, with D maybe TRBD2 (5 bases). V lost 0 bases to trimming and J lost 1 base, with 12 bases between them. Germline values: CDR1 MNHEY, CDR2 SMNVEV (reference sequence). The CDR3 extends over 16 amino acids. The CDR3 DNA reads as TGTGCCAGCAGTTTATCGAGGGTAGCAAGCCAAGAGACCCAGTACTTC. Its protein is CASSLSRVASQETQYF.

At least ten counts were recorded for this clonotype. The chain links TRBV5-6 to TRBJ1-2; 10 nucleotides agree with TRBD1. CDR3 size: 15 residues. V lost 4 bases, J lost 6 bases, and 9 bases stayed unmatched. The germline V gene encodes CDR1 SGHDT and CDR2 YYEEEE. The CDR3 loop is CASSGIDRGQNGYTF. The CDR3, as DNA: TGTGCCAGCAGCGGAATCGACAGGGGGCAGAATGGCTACACCTTC.

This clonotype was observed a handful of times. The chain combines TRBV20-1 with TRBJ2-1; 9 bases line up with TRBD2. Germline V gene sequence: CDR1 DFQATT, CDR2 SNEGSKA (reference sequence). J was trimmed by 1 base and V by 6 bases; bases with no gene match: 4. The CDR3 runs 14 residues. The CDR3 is CSAFSGGSYNEQFF. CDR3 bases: TGCAGTGCATTTAGCGGGGGTTCCTACAATGAGCAGTTCTTC.

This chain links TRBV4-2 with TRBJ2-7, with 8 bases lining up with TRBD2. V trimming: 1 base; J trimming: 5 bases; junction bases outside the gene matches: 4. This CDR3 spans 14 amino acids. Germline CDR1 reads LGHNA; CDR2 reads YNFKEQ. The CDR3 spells CASSQVAGIDEQYF. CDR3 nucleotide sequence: TGTGCCAGCAGCCAAGTAGCGGGAATAGACGAGCAGTACTTC.

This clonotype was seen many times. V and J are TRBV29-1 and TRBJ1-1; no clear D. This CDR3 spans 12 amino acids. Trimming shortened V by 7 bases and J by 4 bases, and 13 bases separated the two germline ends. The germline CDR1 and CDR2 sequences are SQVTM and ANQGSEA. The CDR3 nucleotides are TGCAGCGCCAGGCGGGCCGGCACTGAAGCTTTCTTT. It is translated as CSARRAGTEAFF. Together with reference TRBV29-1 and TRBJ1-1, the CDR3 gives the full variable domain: SAVISQKPSRDICQRGTSLTIQCQVDSQVTMMFWYRQQPGQSLTLIATANQGSEATYESGFVIDKFPISRPNLTFSTLTVSNMSPEDSSIYLCSARRAGTEAFFGQGTRLTVV.

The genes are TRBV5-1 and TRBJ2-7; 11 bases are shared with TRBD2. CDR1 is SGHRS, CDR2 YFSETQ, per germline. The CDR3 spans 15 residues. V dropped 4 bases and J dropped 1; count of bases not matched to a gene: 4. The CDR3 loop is CASSRLAGLSYEQYF. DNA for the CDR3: TGCGCCAGCAGCCGACTAGCGGGGCTTTCCTACGAGCAGTACTTC.

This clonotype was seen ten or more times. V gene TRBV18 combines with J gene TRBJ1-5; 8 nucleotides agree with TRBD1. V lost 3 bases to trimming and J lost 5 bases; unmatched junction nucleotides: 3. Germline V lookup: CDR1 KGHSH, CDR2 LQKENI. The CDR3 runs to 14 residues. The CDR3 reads CASSPLQGDQPQHF. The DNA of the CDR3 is TGTGCCAGCTCACCTCTACAGGGGGATCAGCCCCAGCATTTT. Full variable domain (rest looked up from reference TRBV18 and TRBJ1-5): NAGVMQNPRHLVRRRGQEARLRCSPMKGHSHVYWYRQLPEEGLKFMVYLQKENIIDESGMPKERFSAEFPKEGPSILRIQQVVRGDSAAYFCASSPLQGDQPQHFGDGTRLSIL.

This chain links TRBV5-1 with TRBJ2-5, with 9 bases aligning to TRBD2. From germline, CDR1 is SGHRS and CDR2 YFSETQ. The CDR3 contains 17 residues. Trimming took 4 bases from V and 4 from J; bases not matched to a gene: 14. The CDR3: CASSPVRAGGSVETQYF. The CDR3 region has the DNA TGCGCCAGCAGCCCAGTCAGAGCGGGAGGATCAGTAGAGACCCAGTACTTC.

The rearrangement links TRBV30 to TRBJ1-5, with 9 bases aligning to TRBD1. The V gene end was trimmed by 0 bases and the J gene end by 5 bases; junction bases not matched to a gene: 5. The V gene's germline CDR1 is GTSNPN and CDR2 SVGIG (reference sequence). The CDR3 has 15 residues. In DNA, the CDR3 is TGTGCCTGGAGTGTTTCAACAGGGGGCTATCAGCCCCAGCATTTT. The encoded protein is CAWSVSTGGYQPQHF.

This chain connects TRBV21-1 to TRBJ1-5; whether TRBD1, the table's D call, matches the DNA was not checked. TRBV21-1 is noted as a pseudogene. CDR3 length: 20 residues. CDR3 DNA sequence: TGTGCCAGCAGCAAAGATTCCAGGACAGGGGGCCAATCAATCAATCAGCCCCAGCATTTT. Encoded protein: CASSKDSRTGGQSINQPQHF.